This T cell receptor beta chain was profiled in a study of blood T cell repertoires in COVID-19. Looking at the study overall: Acute and convalescent COVID-19 specimens originated in the United States, Italy and Spain. Sources were T cells, B-cell-depleted T cells, or PBMCs; the material itself was cDNA or gDNA.

Germline V gene lookup returns CDR1 KGHDR and CDR2 SFDVKD. The CDR3 is 15 residues long. V lost 2 bases, J lost 6 bases, and 4 bases stayed unmatched. In the original processing: The assay estimated nucleated cells by amplifying reference gene primers. Method: immunoSEQ multiplex PCR; TCRdb's copy keeps in-frame clones and lacks some. V and J calls and clone size are given by that table; D and trimming were obtained from the DNA. The data contain nearly 250,000 clones, around nine tenths of them singletons. The clonotype originates from a woman in her sixties who had recovered from COVID-19. The specimen sequenced was peripheral blood. This chain links TRBV24-1 with TRBJ1-4; 8 nucleotides align to TRBD1. CDR3 region: CATSDSGTGYEKLFF. For the CDR3, the DNA is TGTGCCACCAGTGATTCCGGGACAGGTTATGAAAAACTGTTTTTT.